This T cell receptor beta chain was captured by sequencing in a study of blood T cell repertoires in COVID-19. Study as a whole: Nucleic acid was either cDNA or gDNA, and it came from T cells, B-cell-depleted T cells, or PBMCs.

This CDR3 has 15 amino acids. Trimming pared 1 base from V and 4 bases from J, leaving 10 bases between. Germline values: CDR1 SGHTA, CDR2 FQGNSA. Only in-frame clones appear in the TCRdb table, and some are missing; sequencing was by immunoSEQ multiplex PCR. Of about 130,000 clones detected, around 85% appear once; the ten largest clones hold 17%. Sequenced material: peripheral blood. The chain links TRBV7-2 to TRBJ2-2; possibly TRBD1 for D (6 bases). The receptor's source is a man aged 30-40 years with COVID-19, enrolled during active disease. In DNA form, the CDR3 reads TGTGCCAGCAGCTTAGGACAGGACCCCACCGGGGAGCTGTTTTTT. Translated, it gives CASSLGQDPTGELFF.